This T cell receptor beta chain emerged from a study of T-cell reconstitution after alpha-beta-depleted transplantation in children. This clonotype has a count of ten or more. Construction of the TCRbeta library involved unique molecular identifiers. In TCRdb, the PCR reads were re-called with MiXCR into one record per CDR3 protein. The sample yields about 170,000 distinct CDR3 sequences, 11% seen once. The source is a boy aged 2 to 10 with acute myeloid leukemia, due to receive a stem cell transplant. Sequencing was performed on PBMCs, taken before TCRalphabeta/CD19-depleted stem cell transplant.

The CDR3: CASSSGQGLWEQYF. The DNA of the CDR3 is TGTGCCAGCAGCTCGGGACAGGGTTTATGGGAGCAGTACTTC. The chain recombines TRBV5-6 with TRBJ2-7; 9 nucleotides align to TRBD1. V dropped 3 bases and J dropped 7; count of bases not matched to a gene: 8. The CDR3 extends over 14 amino acids. Germline-derived CDR1 and CDR2 are SGHDT and YYEEEE.